This entry lists 27 T cell receptor beta chains sequenced from one sample in a study of CD8+CD57+ T cells in acquired aplastic anemia. Profiles of TCR beta VDJ and CDR3 were generated from a genomic DNA template. TCRdb re-analysed the reads in MiXCR, keeping a single row per CDR3 protein. The sample lists 100,000 to 150,000 distinct CDR3 sequences, more than 35% occurring once. Material for sequencing was sorted CD4+, CD8+, or CD8+CD57+ T cells (not recorded which) from PBMCs. These TCRs come from a human donor in good health, serving as a control.

This clonotype was observed at least ten times. The chain combines TRBV12-3 or TRBV12-4 with TRBJ1-2, with D perhaps TRBD1 (6 bases). The CDR3 covers 13 residues. V lost 6 bases to trimming and J lost 8 bases, with 16 bases between them. The CDR3 region is CASSGLDSRGYTF. The CDR3, as DNA: TGTGCCAGCAGCGGGCTGGACAGTCGGGGCTACACCTTC.

This clonotype appeared once. The chain couples TRBV20-1 to TRBJ2-5; D is perhaps TRBD2 (6 bases). The ends were cut back, 5 bases at V and 0 bases at J, with 10 bases in the middle. This CDR3 has 13 residues. Germline V CDR1 and CDR2: DFQATT, SNEGSKA (reference sequence). CDR3 in amino acids: CSAFSGHQETQYF. CDR3 nucleotides: TGCAGTGCTTTCAGCGGGCACCAAGAGACCCAGTACTTC.

This chain uses TRBV19 with TRBJ1-2, with no clear D. Trimming pared 9 bases from V and 7 bases from J, leaving 12 bases between. CDR3 length: 11 residues. Looked up from germline, CDR1 is LNHDA and CDR2 is SQIVND (reference sequence). The CDR3 nucleotides are TGTGCCAGCCACCATTCAGTTGGCTACACCTTC. This translates into CASHHSVGYTF.

This clonotype was seen repeatedly, ten times or more. An end of the junction differs from the germline gene, which may be a read error. The J gene is TRBJ2-1, the V gene TRBV19; no clear D. Germline V gene lookup returns CDR1 LNHDA and CDR2 SQIVND (reference sequence). The CDR3 spans 11 residues. CDR3 in DNA: TGTGCCAGTAGTATGAAAGGAGCAGTTTACTTC. As protein: CASSMKGAVYF.

This clonotype was detected ten times or more. The chain uses TRBV20-1 and TRBJ2-3; perhaps TRBD2 as D (6 bases). The CDR3 has 12 residues. From germline, CDR1 is DFQATT and CDR2 SNEGSKA (reference sequence). The CDR3 loop reads CVAEGGGNTQYF. The CDR3 DNA is TGCGTGGCGGAGGGTGGGGGTAATACGCAGTATTTT.

This clonotype was recorded a few times. The chain employs TRBV30 and TRBJ1-1; 8 bases map to TRBD1. The junction had 1 base not matched to a gene; V was cut back by 3 bases and J by 1 base. This CDR3 has 13 residues. Germline loops: CDR1 GTSNPN, CDR2 SVGIG (reference sequence). This chain's CDR3 is CAWSDRGNTEAFF. The CDR3 nucleotides are TGTGCCTGGAGCGACAGGGGGAACACTGAAGCTTTCTTT.

This clonotype was seen a handful of times. A read error may explain this, as a much larger clone is one base away. J is TRBJ1-1 and V is TRBV20-1; maybe TRBD1 (6 bases). This CDR3 comprises 13 residues. Germline CDR1 and CDR2: DFQATT and SNEGSKA (reference sequence). The CDR3 DNA is TGCAGCGCTGTGGACAGCCCGGACACTGAAGCTTTCTTT. Amino acids: CSAVDSPDTEAFF.

This clonotype was counted many times. The chain has TRBV6-1 and TRBJ1-1; TRBD1 is a possible D gene (6 bases). Germline V lookup: CDR1 MNHNS, CDR2 SASEGT. Trimming shortened V by 5 bases and J by 5 bases, and 18 bases separated the two germline ends. The CDR3 contains 15 residues. The CDR3, as DNA: TGTGCCAGCAGTCTTCTACAGGGCGCTGGGACTGAAGCTTTCTTT. This translates into CASSLLQGAGTEAFF.

To note about this clonotype: A much larger clone differs by one base, so this may be a read error. This likely comes from a read error, as the CDR3 has no conserved phenylalanine or tryptophan at its end. The chain joins TRBV3-1 to TRBJ1-2; 10 bases line up with TRBD1. In germline, CDR1 is LGHDT, CDR2 YNNKEL (reference sequence). The length of the CDR3 is 17 residues. V was clipped by 4 bases and J by 4 bases; unmatched bases: 12. The CDR3, as DNA: TGTGCCAGCAGCCGAGGGACAGGGGCCGTCAACCTCTATGGCTACACCCTC. It yields the protein CASSRGTGAVNLYGYTL.

The chain couples TRBV24-1 to TRBJ2-5; D call uncertain. The V end lost 5 bases, the J end lost 4 bases, and 10 bases lay between the germline ends. The CDR3 is made up of 13 amino acids. CDR1 is KGHDR, CDR2 SFDVKD, per germline. Here the CDR3 DNA reads TGTGCCACCAGTGTAAGCCCGTCAGAGACCCAGTACTTC. It yields the protein CATSVSPSETQYF.

About this clonotype itself: A read error may be the cause here, since a much bigger clone is one base away. The CDR3 end shows no conserved phenylalanine or tryptophan, and so a read error is likely. The chain uses TRBV20-1 and TRBJ1-1; TRBD1 aligns across 12 bases. V gave up 5 bases and J gave up 3 bases; unmatched junction bases: 10. CDR1 and CDR2 from the germline V gene are DFQATT and SNEGSKA (reference sequence). The length of the CDR3 is 16 residues. The CDR3 reads CSAEGGGTGGYTEAFL. The DNA of the CDR3 is TGCAGTGCTGAGGGGGGAGGGACAGGGGGCTACACTGAAGCTTTCCTT.

This clonotype appeared a single time. This chain links TRBV7-8 with TRBJ1-2; D may be TRBD1 (6 bases). Germline-derived CDR1 and CDR2 are SGHVS and FQNEAQ. The V end was cut by 8 bases, the J end by 2 bases, with 24 bases between. CDR3 length: 17 residues. DNA for the CDR3: TGTGCCAGCTCAACACGGACAGCCCTGGTGGGAAACTATGGCTACACCTTC. Translating gives CASSTRTALVGNYGYTF.

This clonotype has at least ten counts. The chain has TRBV9 and TRBJ2-2, with 13 bases fitting TRBD2. The CDR3 has 17 amino acids. CDR1 is SGDLS, CDR2 YYNGEE, per germline. V was pared by 0 bases and J by 5 bases, with 4 bases of the junction left unmatched. The CDR3 coding sequence is TGTGCCAGCAGCGTAGCTGAGGGACTAGCGGGGACCGGGGAGCTGTTTTTT. Its translation is CASSVAEGLAGTGELFF.

This clonotype was found many times. The rearrangement links TRBV19 to TRBJ1-5; D might be TRBD1 (6 bases). The CDR3 runs 16 residues. V was trimmed by 1 base and J by 0 bases, leaving 10 bases between them. The V gene's germline CDR1 is LNHDA and CDR2 SQIVND (reference sequence). This chain's CDR3 is CASSIVGRGSNQPQHF. CDR3 sequence (DNA): TGTGCCAGTAGTATAGTCGGCAGGGGTAGCAATCAGCCCCAGCATTTT. The full variable domain, in which reference TRBV19 and TRBJ1-5 provide the parts outside the CDR3, is DGGITQSPKYLFRKEGQNVTLSCEQNLNHDAMYWYRQDPGQGLRLIYYSQIVNDFQKGDIAEGYSVSREKKESFPLTVTSAQKNPTAFYLCASSIVGRGSNQPQHFGDGTRLSIL.

This clonotype was recorded many times. The V call is TRBV2, the J call TRBJ2-4; 8 bases fit TRBD1. The CDR3 extends over 15 amino acids. CDR1 and CDR2 from the germline V gene are SNHLY and FYNNEI. The ends lost 5 bases at V and 3 bases at J; junction bases unmatched: 6. CDR3 region: CASSQPGGGKNIQYF. The CDR3, as DNA: TGTGCCAGCAGTCAACCAGGGGGCGGCAAAAACATTCAGTACTTC.

This chain joins TRBV2 and TRBJ2-7; 10 positions match TRBD2. V was clipped by 8 bases and J by 6 bases; unmatched bases: 13. The germline gives CDR1 SNHLY, CDR2 FYNNEI. There are 15 residues in the CDR3. In DNA form, the CDR3 reads TGTGCCAGCCGGACTAGCGGACCGAGAGCAGGCGAGCAGTACTTC. Translated: CASRTSGPRAGEQYF.

At least ten counts were recorded for this clonotype. The chain couples TRBV14 to TRBJ2-7; either TRBD1 or TRBD2 may fit D (7 bases each). Trimming took off 4 bases at V and 7 bases at J, with 14 bases between the two ends. Germline V lookup: CDR1 SGHDN, CDR2 FVKESK. The CDR3 contains 13 residues. The CDR3 region has the DNA TGTGCCAGCAGCCGAAACCAGGGGGGGGAGCAGTACTTC. Its translation is CASSRNQGGEQYF.

V is TRBV5-1 and J is TRBJ2-1, with 8 bases identical to TRBD2. J lost 9 bases, V lost 4 bases, and 6 bases had no gene match. Germline CDR1 is SGHRS and CDR2 is YFSETQ. The CDR3 totals 13 residues. The CDR3 sequence: CASSPGGGSEQFF. The CDR3 DNA sequence: TGCGCCAGCAGCCCGGGGGGGGGCAGTGAGCAGTTCTTC.

The chain couples TRBV29-1 to TRBJ1-2; 8 bases are shared with TRBD1. CDR3 length equals 13 residues. The germline CDR1 and CDR2 sequences are SQVTM and ANQGSEA. V trimming: 4 bases; J trimming: 8 bases; junction bases outside the gene matches: 9. CDR3 bases: TGCAGCGTTGGAGGACAGGGAACGGGGGGCTACACCTTC. It codes for CSVGGQGTGGYTF. The entire variable domain, with the rest obtained from reference TRBV29-1 and TRBJ1-2, is as follows: SAVISQKPSRDICQRGTSLTIQCQVDSQVTMMFWYRQQPGQSLTLIATANQGSEATYESGFVIDKFPISRPNLTFSTLTVSNMSPEDSSIYLCSVGGQGTGGYTFGSGTRLTVV.

On this clonotype itself: The conserved closing phenylalanine or tryptophan is absent in this CDR3, likely reflecting a read error. The chain links TRBV24-1 to TRBJ2-1, with 8 bases that match TRBD1. CDR1 is KGHDR, CDR2 SFDVKD, per germline. CDR3 length: 12 amino acids. V lost 7 bases, J lost 12 bases, and 7 bases stayed unmatched. In DNA, the CDR3 is TGTGCCACCAGCAGGGGGCTAGGGGGGCAGTTCTTA. Translated, it gives CATSRGLGGQFL.

V gene TRBV18 combines with J gene TRBJ1-2; no reliable D call. Per germline, CDR1 KGHSH and CDR2 LQKENI. This CDR3 spans 16 amino acids. Trimming removed 4 bases from V and 4 bases from J, with 19 bases in between. CDR3 protein: CASSREDSPDGYGYTF. For the CDR3, the DNA is TGTGCCAGCTCACGGGAGGATTCTCCCGACGGCTATGGCTACACCTTC.

The rearrangement links TRBV25-1 to TRBJ1-4; no clear D gene. Per the germline V gene, CDR1 is MGHDK and CDR2 is SYGVNS. V was pared by 1 base and J by 0 bases, with 9 bases between. CDR3 size: 16 residues. CDR3 region: CASSESPEATNEKLFF. The CDR3 bases are TGTGCCAGCAGTGAATCGCCAGAGGCAACTAATGAAAAACTGTTTTTT.

There are a few counts of this clonotype. V and J are TRBV30 and TRBJ2-2; D unclear. Trimming removed 1 base at V and 5 bases at J, with 8 bases between. The germline CDR1 and CDR2 sequences are GTSNPN and SVGIG (reference sequence). The CDR3 sequence is 13 residues long. Here the CDR3 reads CAWSARKTGELFF. CDR3 in DNA: TGTGCCTGGAGTGCCAGGAAAACCGGGGAGCTGTTTTTT.

This clonotype was seen only a few times. The CDR3 DNA reads as TGTGCCAGCAGCTTGAATCGCAGATTTTATGGCTACACCTTC. Translated: CASSLNRRFYGYTF. This chain connects TRBV5-6 to TRBJ1-2; D is unresolved. Trimming took off 1 base at V and 5 bases at J, with 12 bases between the two ends. This CDR3 region has 14 residues. CDR1 and CDR2 (germline): SGHDT, YYEEEE.

Remarks on this clonotype: The junction does not match germline at one end; this may be a read error. The CDR3 spells CASSVDLGAYEQYF. CDR3 in DNA: TGTGCCAGCAGCGTAGATTTGGGTGCCTACGAGCAGTACTTC. The chain joins TRBV11-3 to TRBJ2-7, with no clear D. The CDR3 covers 14 residues. CDR1 and CDR2 from the germline V gene are SGHNT and YENEEA. Based on the CDR3 plus reference TRBV11-3 and TRBJ2-7, the full variable domain is EAGVVQSPRYKIIEKKQPVAFWCNPISGHNTLYWYLQNLGQGPELLIRYENEEAVDDSQLPKDRFSAERLKGVDSTLKIQPAELGDSAVYLCASSVDLGAYEQYFGPGTRLTVT.

The chain joins TRBV28 to TRBJ1-1; no clear D gene. CDR3 size: 16 residues. Germline V gene lookup returns CDR1 MDHEN and CDR2 SYDVKM. V was shortened by 5 bases and J by 0 bases, with 16 bases between the two germline ends. Here the CDR3 DNA reads TGTGCCAGCAGTGCAACCCCGGCGAGGATGAACACTGAAGCTTTCTTT. Protein product: CASSATPARMNTEAFF.

This clonotype was detected ten times or more. The rearrangement uses TRBV12-3 or TRBV12-4 and TRBJ2-7; 13 bases are a match to TRBD2. This CDR3 is 13 amino acids long. V dropped 6 bases and J dropped 5; count of bases not matched to a gene: 1. DNA of the CDR3: TGTGCCAGCAGACTAGCGGGAGGGGACGAGCAGTACTTC. Its protein is CASRLAGGDEQYF.